Each of the 14 T cell receptor beta chains below was sequenced from the same sample in a study of blood T cell repertoires in COVID-19. Sequencing used immunoSEQ multiplex PCR; TCRdb keeps in-frame clones, though not all of them. This table has 250,000 to 350,000 clones, just under 85% appearing once. The sample taken for sequencing was peripheral blood. These receptors were obtained from a woman aged 45-65 years with active or convalescent COVID-19.

This clone turned up a few times. This chain links TRBV3-1 (or the pseudogene TRBV3-2) with TRBJ1-4; no definite D call. The CDR3 spans 11 residues. The V and J ends lost 4 bases and 7 bases respectively, with 4 bases between them. CDR1 is LGHDT and CDR2 is YNNKEL in the germline V gene (reference sequence). The CDR3 bases are TGTGCCAGCAGCCCCGGTGAAAAACTGTTTTTT. This gives the protein CASSPGEKLFF.

This sequence joins TRBV7-9 and TRBJ1-1; perhaps TRBD1 as D (6 bases). Germline CDR1 is SEHNR and CDR2 is FQNEAQ (reference sequence). This CDR3 has 17 amino acids. V was shortened by 6 bases and J by 4 bases, with 24 bases between the two germline ends. The CDR3 loop is CASRHRDTPLRGTEAFF. The CDR3 DNA sequence: TGTGCCAGCAGACACCGGGACACCCCTTTAAGGGGCACTGAAGCTTTCTTT.

This clone was picked up one time. The genes are TRBV13 and TRBJ1-2; possibly TRBD1 for D (6 bases). The germline CDR1 and CDR2 sequences are PRHDT and FYEKMQ (reference sequence). This CDR3 has 16 amino acids. V gave up 0 bases and J gave up 7 bases, with 18 bases separating them. CDR3 sequence reads: CASSLGQNRVKGGYTF. The CDR3 coding sequence is TGTGCCAGCAGCTTAGGCCAGAACAGGGTGAAGGGTGGCTACACCTTC.

For the CDR3, the DNA is TGTGCCAGCAGCTTAACTCAAGAGGGGACTAGCGGGGAGAATGAGCAGTTCTTC. It translates to CASSLTQEGTSGENEQFF. This chain uses TRBV7-3 with TRBJ2-1; 13 nucleotides line up with TRBD2. Losses at the gene ends were 0 bases for V and 7 bases for J; bases not matched to a gene: 9. Germline CDR1 SGHTA, CDR2 FQGTGA. The CDR3 runs to 18 residues.

The rearrangement links TRBV18 to TRBJ2-7, with TRBD2 identical over 12 bases. The CDR3 totals 14 residues. V lost 2 bases, J lost 6 bases, and 2 bases stayed unmatched. Germline CDR1 KGHSH, CDR2 LQKENI. The CDR3 DNA reads TGTGCCAGCTCACCAACTAGCGGGAGGTTCGAGCAGTACTTC. The encoded protein is CASSPTSGRFEQYF.

This rearrangement joins TRBV19 to TRBJ2-6; D call uncertain. Germline loops: CDR1 LNHDA, CDR2 SQIVND (reference sequence). This CDR3 has 21 amino acids. The V gene lost 4 bases and the J gene lost 0 bases, with 25 bases spanning the gap. This CDR3 is CASSNLAPRVPSFSGANVLTF. The CDR3 DNA sequence: TGTGCCAGTAGTAACCTCGCACCTAGAGTTCCTTCTTTCTCTGGGGCCAACGTCCTGACTTTC. Supplemented by reference TRBV19 and TRBJ2-6, the full variable domain reads DGGITQSPKYLFRKEGQNVTLSCEQNLNHDAMYWYRQDPGQGLRLIYYSQIVNDFQKGDIAEGYSVSREKKESFPLTVTSAQKNPTAFYLCASSNLAPRVPSFSGANVLTFGAGSRLTVL.

The genes are TRBV15 and TRBJ2-7, with a possible D match to TRBD1 (5 bases). V lost 5 bases and J 3 bases, leaving 14 bases between the germline ends. The CDR3 runs to 14 residues. The germline CDR1 and CDR2 sequences are LNHNV and YYDKDF (reference sequence). The CDR3: CATSSRQSDYEQYF. CDR3 in DNA: TGTGCCACCAGCTCCCGACAGAGCGACTACGAGCAGTACTTC.

The genes are TRBV28 and TRBJ1-5; possible D gene TRBD1, 6 bases. The V gene's germline CDR1 is MDHEN and CDR2 SYDVKM. The V and J ends lost 6 bases and 6 bases respectively, with 18 bases between them. This CDR3 contains 15 residues. Here the CDR3 DNA reads TGTGCCAGCAGGTCCTCGGGGGGCGCGGGTCAGCCCCAGCATTTT. It translates to CASRSSGGAGQPQHF. Drawing the rest from reference TRBV28 and TRBJ1-5, the complete variable domain is DVKVTQSSRYLVKRTGEKVFLECVQDMDHENMFWYRQDPGLGLRLIYFSYDVKMKEKGDIPEGYSVSREKKERFSLILESASTNQTSMYLCASRSSGGAGQPQHFGDGTRLSIL.

The rearrangement links TRBV6-5 to TRBJ1-6, with D possibly being TRBD1 (5 bases). Germline V gene sequence: CDR1 MNHEY, CDR2 SVGAGI. The CDR3 consists of 15 residues. Trimming pared 1 base from V and 7 bases from J, leaving 11 bases between. CDR3 sequence (DNA): TGTGCCAGCAGTTACTTCACCGGGGGAAATTCACCCCTCCACTTT. As protein: CASSYFTGGNSPLHF.

The V call is TRBV19, the J call TRBJ2-2; 9 bases align to TRBD1. The trim removed 4 bases at V and 3 bases at J, leaving 3 bases unmatched. Germline V gives CDR1 LNHDA, CDR2 SQIVND (reference sequence). The CDR3 has 15 residues. The CDR3 loop is CASSTTGGDTGELFF. The CDR3 bases are TGTGCCAGTAGTACGACAGGGGGTGACACCGGGGAGCTGTTTTTT. Full variable domain (rest looked up from reference TRBV19 and TRBJ2-2): DGGITQSPKYLFRKEGQNVTLSCEQNLNHDAMYWYRQDPGQGLRLIYYSQIVNDFQKGDIAEGYSVSREKKESFPLTVTSAQKNPTAFYLCASSTTGGDTGELFFGEGSRLTVL.

This chain connects TRBV6-1 to TRBJ1-6; perhaps TRBD1 as D (5 bases). Germline CDR1 MNHNS, CDR2 SASEGT. Deletions cut 3 bases from V and 9 bases from J, with 15 bases between. The CDR3 has 15 residues. The CDR3 is CASSETGRDLSPLHF. The CDR3, as DNA: TGTGCCAGCAGTGAGACGGGCAGGGATCTTTCACCCCTCCACTTT.

This chain links TRBV7-8 with TRBJ2-3; possible D gene TRBD2, 5 bases. CDR3 length equals 12 residues. V gave up 5 bases and J gave up 14 bases, with 17 bases separating them. In germline, CDR1 is SGHVS, CDR2 FQNEAQ. CDR3 protein: CASSPATTDAYF. In nucleotides, the CDR3 is TGTGCCAGCAGCCCGGCGACTACGGATGCGTATTTT.

This chain links TRBV11-2 with TRBJ1-1; 7 positions agree with TRBD1. The V gene end was trimmed by 6 bases and the J gene end by 2 bases; junction bases not matched to a gene: 6. Germline assignment: CDR1 SGHAT and CDR2 FQNNGV. The CDR3 consists of 14 residues. The chain's CDR3 is CASSKGQANTEAFF. The CDR3 nucleotides are TGTGCCAGCAGTAAAGGACAGGCTAACACTGAAGCTTTCTTT.

There are a few counts of this clone. The chain carries TRBV4-1 and TRBJ2-5; 9 bases are shared with TRBD2. The junction had 7 bases not matched to a gene; V was cut back by 1 base and J by 1 base. From germline, CDR1 is MGHRA and CDR2 YSYEKL. The length of the CDR3 is 17 residues. The DNA of the CDR3 is TGCGCCAGCAGCCAAGGAGCCAGCGGGGGGCTCCAAGAGACCCAGTACTTC. It encodes CASSQGASGGLQETQYF.